This T cell receptor beta chain appears in the sequencing data of a study of blood T cell repertoires in COVID-19. Study summary: Specimens from acute and convalescent COVID-19 originated in the United States, Italy and Spain. In each case, the material was cDNA or gDNA derived from T cells, B-cell-depleted T cells, or PBMCs.

Germline assignment: CDR1 SQVTM and CDR2 ANQGSEA. V lost 8 bases, J lost 0 bases, and 6 bases stayed unmatched. The CDR3 has 13 amino acids. As handled by the study authors: Estimates of nucleated cell counts were drawn from the amplification of reference gene primers. Measured with immunoSEQ multiplex PCR; TCRdb has only the in-frame clones, and not every one. The DNA gave D and trimming, while V, J and clone size come from that table. The table shows fewer than 150,000 clones, with approximately 86% occurring only once. This sequence originates from a human donor in a cohort sampled during active COVID-19. The chain recombines TRBV29-1 with TRBJ1-1, with TRBD1 identical over 7 bases. The sample taken for sequencing was peripheral blood. CDR3 protein: CSLNTGVNTEAFF. The DNA for the CDR3 is TGCAGCCTTAACACAGGGGTGAACACTGAAGCTTTCTTT.